The rows below give T cell receptor beta chains drawn from one sample of a study of blood T cell repertoires in COVID-19. Profiling relied on immunoSEQ multiplex PCR, and the TCRdb table lists in-frame clones only, not all of them. The sample has 340,000 or so clones; around 86% are singletons. Sequencing was carried out using peripheral blood. Receptors were obtained from a man in his forties or fifties with active or convalescent COVID-19. Both conserved end residues are part of each CDR3. D genes are given only for firm matches. Clone size is given for some rows only: seen once, a few or many times, or a class if the clone is expanded.

TRBV18,.,.,TRBJ2-7,TGTGCCAGCTCACCACCGGGGCCGAGAGGCTCCTACGAGCAGTACTTC,CASSPPGPRGSYEQYF
TRBV25-1,.,.,TRBJ2-3,TGTGCCAGCAGTGAATGTTGGAGTTTCACAGATACGCAGTATTTT,CASSECWSFTDTQYF
TRBV13,.,.,TRBJ2-1,TGTGCCAGCAGCTCGACAGCCAATGAGCAGTTCTTC,CASSSTANEQFF
TRBV19,.,.,TRBJ2-4,TGTGCCAGTAGTATAGCAGGGGCCCTCAGAAACATTCAGTACTTC,CASSIAGALRNIQYF
TRBV2,.,.,TRBJ1-5,TGTGCCAGCAGAGAGGAGGTAAATCAGCCCCAGCATTTT,CASREEVNQPQHF
TRBV4-1,.,.,TRBJ1-4,TGCGCCAGCAAGTCCTATGAGAAGGAAAAACTGTTTTTT,CASKSYEKEKLFF
TRBV18,.,.,TRBJ1-2,TGTGCCAGCTCACCGGAGTCGGACTATGGCTACACCTTC,CASSPESDYGYTF
TRBV7-8,.,.,TRBJ2-1,TGTGCCAGCAGCCCATACAATGAGCAGTTCTTC,CASSPYNEQFF
TRBV5-4,.,.,TRBJ1-1,TGTGCCAGCAGCCTCCAGGGATTGATGAACACTGAAGCTTTCTTT,CASSLQGLMNTEAFF
TRBV29-1,.,once,TRBJ2-5,TGCAGCGCAGGGGACCAAGAGACCCAGTACTTC,CSAGDQETQYF
TRBV5-1,TRBD1,few,TRBJ2-7,TGCGCCAGCAGCGTGGGGACAGGGGATAAATTCGAGCAGTACTTC,CASSVGTGDKFEQYF
TRBV18,.,.,TRBJ1-1,TGTGCCAGCTCACCCCCGACGACAGGAAGGGACACTGAAGCTTTCTTT,CASSPPTTGRDTEAFF
TRBV6-2/TRBV6-3,TRBD2,.,TRBJ2-3,TGTGCCAGCAGCCCTGGGACTAGCGTGTACACAGATACGCAGTATTTT,CASSPGTSVYTDTQYF
TRBV2,.,.,TRBJ2-7,TGTGCCAGCAGTGGGGGACACGGCGCCTACGAGCAGTACTTC,CASSGGHGAYEQYF
TRBV12-3/TRBV12-4,.,.,TRBJ2-5,TGTGCCAGCACTCAACAGTACCAAGAGACCCAGTACTTC,CASTQQYQETQYF
TRBV6-5,.,few,TRBJ1-5,TGTGCCAGCAGTTGGAGCTATAGCAATCAGCCCCAGCATTTT,CASSWSYSNQPQHF
TRBV6-4,TRBD2,.,TRBJ2-3,TGTGCCAGCAGTCCCTTAGCGGGAGGGCCGAAAGATACGCAGTATTTT,CASSPLAGGPKDTQYF
TRBV30,.,.,TRBJ2-1,TGTGCCTGGAGTGGGGGCAGGAGCTCCTACAATGAGCAGTTCTTC,CAWSGGRSSYNEQFF
TRBV2,.,.,TRBJ2-7,TGTGCCAGCAGTTGGGACACTCTCTACGAGCAGTACTTC,CASSWDTLYEQYF
TRBV5-4,TRBD2,.,TRBJ2-5,TGTGCCAGCAGCCTCCTAGCGGGAGGAGGTGGGGAGACCCAGTACTTC,CASSLLAGGGGETQYF
TRBV5-1,.,.,TRBJ2-7,TGCGCCAGCAGCCGGGGTGGGACGGGAGATTACTACGAGCAGTACTTC,CASSRGGTGDYYEQYF
TRBV19,.,.,TRBJ1-2,TGTGCCAGTAGTATAGCGGTAGGGGACTATGGCTACACCTTC,CASSIAVGDYGYTF
TRBV19,.,many,TRBJ2-7,TGTGCCAGTAGTAGTGCAGGGAGCGGAGGGGACGAGCAGTACTTC,CASSSAGSGGDEQYF
TRBV15,.,.,TRBJ2-5,TGTGCCACCAGCAGAGACCAGGGGGGTGAGGAGACCCAGTACTTC,CATSRDQGGEETQYF
TRBV4-1,.,.,TRBJ2-7,TGCGCCAGCAGCCAATGGGCCCTTGCCAGCGAGCAGTACTTC,CASSQWALASEQYF
TRBV28,TRBD2,.,TRBJ2-1,TGTGCCAGCGGGGGGGAGAACAATGAGCAGTTCTTC,CASGGENNEQFF
TRBV12-3/TRBV12-4,.,.,TRBJ2-7,TGTGCCAGCAGTTTTAGCTACTCCTACGAGCAGTACTTC,CASSFSYSYEQYF
TRBV6-5,.,.,TRBJ2-1,TGTGCCAGCAGTTACTCTAGCGGCAGTTACAATGAGCAGTTCTTC,CASSYSSGSYNEQFF
TRBV19,.,.,TRBJ2-4,TGTGCCGGAAGAGCCCAGGGCAAAAACATTCAGTACTTC,CAGRAQGKNIQYF
TRBV29-1,.,.,TRBJ2-5,TGCAGCGTTGATATCTCCAGAGAGACCCAGTACTTC,CSVDISRETQYF
TRBV19,.,.,TRBJ2-3,TGTGCCAGTAGTATAGAGCCGGGGGTCACAGATACGCAGTATTTT,CASSIEPGVTDTQYF
TRBV29-1,.,.,TRBJ2-7,TGCAGCGTTGACGGGATAGGGCCATCCTACGAGCAGTACTTC,CSVDGIGPSYEQYF
TRBV2,TRBD1,.,TRBJ1-2,TGTGCCAGCAGAGGAAATGGACAGGCCTACACCTTC,CASRGNGQAYTF